A single sample gave rise to the 11 T cell receptor beta chains below, sequenced in a study of cytomegalovirus exposure and HLA in healthy donors. Amplification used 60 Vbeta primers and 13 Jbeta primers. Data came from immunoSEQ multiplex PCR; TCRdb stores just in-frame clones and leaves some out. The table has approximately 150,000 clones, 9.4% seen once. The material sequenced was PBMCs. The receptors shown here come from a male donor in good health and CMV-seronegative.

This rearrangement joins TRBV6-6 to TRBJ2-5; a possible D gene is TRBD1 (6 bases). Trimming cost V 3 bases and J 2 bases, with 10 bases left between them. Germline V gene lookup returns CDR1 MNHNY and CDR2 SVGAGI (reference sequence). The CDR3 runs 14 residues. CDR3: CASSYPGQQETQYF. CDR3 nucleotide sequence: TGTGCCAGCAGTTATCCCGGACAGCAAGAGACCCAGTACTTC.

This clone was counted a few times. The V and J genes are TRBV11-2 and TRBJ2-7; D might be TRBD2 (6 bases). Germline V gene lookup returns CDR1 SGHAT and CDR2 FQNNGV. This CDR3 is 15 amino acids long. V lost 0 bases to trimming and J lost 3 bases, with 12 bases between them. The CDR3 nucleotides are TGTGCCAGCAGCTTAGAGGCGGGAACGGACTACGAGCAGTACTTC. This sequence encodes CASSLEAGTDYEQYF.

Only a few counts were recorded for this clone. The chain is built from TRBV10-3 and TRBJ2-7, with 9 positions matching TRBD1. The CDR3 sequence is 15 residues long. V lost 4 bases and J lost 3; bases outside the gene matches: 7. Per the germline V gene, CDR1 is ENHRY and CDR2 is SYGVKD. The CDR3 protein is CAISVGTGSFYEQYF. CDR3 nucleotide sequence: TGTGCCATCAGTGTAGGGACAGGGAGCTTCTACGAGCAGTACTTC.

The chain employs TRBV10-2 and TRBJ1-3; 10 positions match TRBD1. V shed 0 bases and J 3 bases; nucleotides not matched to a gene: 8. CDR1 and CDR2 (germline): WSHSY, SAAADI. The CDR3 is 18 amino acids. CDR3 sequence: CASSESKTGGAGGNTIYF. DNA for the CDR3: TGCGCCAGCAGTGAGTCGAAGACAGGGGGCGCCGGTGGAAACACCATATATTTT.

The chain carries TRBV6-5 and TRBJ2-7, with 10 bases identical to TRBD1. The CDR3 has 15 amino acids. Trimming at V came to 2 bases and at J to 6 bases, leaving 7 bases not matched to a gene. Germline lookup yields CDR1 MNHEY and CDR2 SVGAGI. CDR3 loop: CASSYLQGQGFEQYF. The CDR3 DNA sequence: TGTGCCAGCAGTTACCTCCAGGGACAGGGGTTCGAGCAGTACTTC.

The V call is TRBV10-3, the J call TRBJ1-5; D perhaps matches TRBD1 (6 bases). Germline V gives CDR1 ENHRY, CDR2 SYGVKD. This CDR3 region has 14 residues. Between the trimmed V and J ends, which lost 5 bases and 3 bases, there was a span of 11 bases. The CDR3 DNA reads TGTGCCATCAGTTCCGACAGGATCAATCAGCCCCAGCATTTT. It encodes CAISSDRINQPQHF.

This clone was seen a handful of times. The chain joins TRBV7-9 to TRBJ1-2; 7 bases map to TRBD1. V lost 0 bases and J lost 5; bases outside the gene matches: 6. Germline V gene lookup returns CDR1 SEHNR and CDR2 FQNEAQ (reference sequence). The CDR3 length is 15 residues. CDR3 in amino acids: CASSLASGTAYGYTF. DNA for the CDR3: TGTGCCAGCAGCTTAGCATCCGGGACAGCTTATGGCTACACCTTC.

This clone appeared a few times. The chain uses TRBV10-2 and TRBJ1-2, with a possible D match to TRBD1 (5 bases). Germline lookup yields CDR1 WSHSY and CDR2 SAAADI. Trimming cost V 3 bases and J 4 bases, with 18 bases left between them. The CDR3 length is 16 residues. The CDR3 DNA reads as TGCGCCAGCAGTGATGCCCTACAGGTGACCAGCTATGGCTACACCTTC. Protein: CASSDALQVTSYGYTF.

This clone showed up just a few times. CDR3 bases: TGTGCCAGCAGCTTAGGTCCAGACACTGAAGCTTTCTTT. It is translated as CASSLGPDTEAFF. The rearrangement joins TRBV11-2 to TRBJ1-1; D is undetermined. Trimming shortened V by 1 base and J by 3 bases, and 6 bases separated the two germline ends. This CDR3 comprises 13 residues. The V gene's germline CDR1 is SGHAT and CDR2 FQNNGV.

The rearrangement uses TRBV27 and TRBJ1-1; the match to TRBD1 covers 11 bases. With 6 bases clipped from V and 4 bases from J, the junction kept 4 bases outside the gene matches. The CDR3 length is 14 residues. CDR1 and CDR2 from the germline V gene are MNHEY and SMNVEV (reference sequence). CDR3 sequence reads: CASSPGTGGTEAFF. CDR3 DNA sequence: TGTGCCAGCAGCCCTGGGACAGGGGGCACTGAAGCTTTCTTT.

This clone was counted only a few times. The V call is TRBV6-1, the J call TRBJ2-1; the match to TRBD1 covers 8 bases. The V gene's germline CDR1 is MNHNS and CDR2 SASEGT. The CDR3 contains 16 residues. With V trimmed by 0 bases and J by 7 bases, 8 bases remained unmatched. The CDR3 sequence: CASSEALDRVYNEQFF. CDR3 nucleotides: TGTGCCAGCAGTGAAGCGTTGGACAGGGTTTATAATGAGCAGTTCTTC.